This T cell receptor beta chain was retrieved from a study of T cells in localized non-small cell lung cancer. Study-level results: Of the top 100 tumor clones, median approximately 50 were in adjacent lung, 25 to 35 among its top 100.

Assay: immunoSEQ multiplex PCR; the TCRdb copy retains only in-frame clones and omits some. This table has 25,000 to 35,000 clones, 80% to 85% appearing once. Regarding this clone: Antigen: not known.

V was pared by 4 bases and J by 1 base, with 4 bases of the junction left unmatched. CDR1 is SGHRS, CDR2 YFSETQ, per germline. The CDR3 length is 15 residues. The sequences come from peripheral blood mononuclear cells, collected before any cancer treatment. The rearrangement uses TRBV5-1 and TRBJ1-2, with 10 bases identical to TRBD1. The receptor comes from a man aged 35 to 69 with stage III lung adenocarcinoma. The CDR3 nucleotides are TGCGCCAGCAGCCTGGGACAGGGGATTAACTATGGCTACACCTTC. Its translation is CASSLGQGINYGYTF.